This passage covers 21 T cell receptor beta chains from one sample sequenced in a study of graft-versus-host responses after intestinal transplantation. Their antigen targets remain unknown. Here immunoSEQ multiplex PCR was the method, and the copy in TCRdb shows in-frame clones only, minus some. The table includes about 110,000 clones, 90% to 95% detected once. The sample in question was unstimulated CD8+ T cells sorted from spleen or lymph node cells, obtained before transplant. The receptor source for this set is a human donor who was the organ donor for an intestinal transplant.

J is TRBJ2-5 and V is TRBV4-2; the D is unclear. Germline V gene sequence: CDR1 LGHNA, CDR2 YNFKEQ. Trimming left V 0 bases short and J 0 bases short, with 8 bases between. This CDR3 spans 15 amino acids. Here the CDR3 reads CASSQDPVYQETQYF. CDR3 bases: TGTGCCAGCAGCCAAGATCCCGTGTACCAAGAGACCCAGTACTTC.

The chain links TRBV4-1 to TRBJ2-3; no clear D. Germline values: CDR1 MGHRA, CDR2 YSYEKL. The CDR3 has 17 amino acids. Deletions cut 1 base from V and 0 bases from J, with 14 bases between. CDR3 region: CASSQASGGPSTDTQYF. The CDR3 nucleotides read TGCGCCAGCAGCCAAGCATCTGGTGGGCCTAGCACAGATACGCAGTATTTT.

The chain combines TRBV5-1 with TRBJ1-1; D is ambiguous. Germline CDR1 and CDR2: SGHRS and YFSETQ. The CDR3 is made up of 15 amino acids. Trimming left V 2 bases short and J 6 bases short, with 17 bases between. The CDR3 DNA sequence: TGCGCCAGCAGCTTTTTAGGGCCTAGGGAGGCTGAAGCTTTCTTT. Amino acids: CASSFLGPREAEAFF. The full variable domain, with the rest looked up from reference TRBV5-1 and TRBJ1-1, is KAGVTQTPRYLIKTRGQQVTLSCSPISGHRSVSWYQQTPGQGLQFLFEYFSETQRNKGNFPGRFSGRQFSNSRSEMNVSTLELGDSALYLCASSFLGPREAEAFFGQGTRLTVV.

The chain has TRBV19 and TRBJ1-5, with no clear D. Germline V CDR1 and CDR2: LNHDA, SQIVND (reference sequence). Between the trimmed V and J ends, which lost 3 bases and 2 bases, there was a span of 5 bases. The length of the CDR3 is 13 residues. Here the CDR3 reads CASSMLGNQPQHF. For the CDR3, the DNA is TGTGCCAGTAGTATGCTGGGCAATCAGCCCCAGCATTTT.

The chain is built from TRBV25-1 and TRBJ2-5; 8 bases are shared with TRBD2. The CDR3 is 16 residues long. Germline V gene data show CDR1 as MGHDK and CDR2 as SYGVNS. V trimming: 5 bases; J trimming: 5 bases; junction bases outside the gene matches: 13. CDR3 DNA: TGTGCCAGCAGTCTCTCCCGGGGGGGCATCGTGGAGACCCAGTACTTC. This sequence encodes CASSLSRGGIVETQYF.

The rearrangement uses TRBV9 and TRBJ2-3; no clear D. The CDR3 covers 13 residues. Germline assignment: CDR1 SGDLS and CDR2 YYNGEE. The ends were cut back, 2 bases at V and 4 bases at J, with 8 bases in the middle. In DNA form, the CDR3 reads TGTGCCAGCAGCGTCAACTCGGCAGATACGCAGTATTTT. This gives the protein CASSVNSADTQYF.

The chain links TRBV27 to TRBJ2-7; no reliable D call. There are 13 residues in the CDR3. With 10 bases removed from V and 0 bases from J, the gap between germline ends came to 13 bases. CDR1 is MNHEY and CDR2 is SMNVEV in the germline V gene (reference sequence). CDR3 sequence (DNA): TGTGCCACACAAGCCGAAAACTCCTACGAGCAGTACTTC. It is translated as CATQAENSYEQYF.

With respect to this clone: Different DNA sequences within this sample yield the same CDR3. The chain has TRBV9 and TRBJ1-1, with D maybe TRBD1 (5 bases). With 3 bases removed from V and 5 bases from J, the gap between germline ends came to 8 bases. Germline values: CDR1 SGDLS, CDR2 YYNGEE. The length of the CDR3 is 12 residues. For the CDR3, the DNA is TGTGCCAGCAGCGGGGGGGGGACTGAAGCTTTCTTT. This translates into CASSGGGTEAFF.

The genes are TRBV7-6 and TRBJ2-5; D not resolved. Germline values: CDR1 SGHVS, CDR2 FNYEAQ. The CDR3 contains 14 residues. V was clipped by 2 bases and J by 5 bases, with 12 bases between them. DNA of the CDR3: TGTGCCAGCAGCTTATATAGGGCTGGGGAGACCCAGTACTTC. Amino acids: CASSLYRAGETQYF.

V usage is TRBV7-6 and J usage is TRBJ2-2, with 8 positions matching TRBD2. Germline V gene data show CDR1 as SGHVS and CDR2 as FNYEAQ. This CDR3 contains 20 residues. J gave up 8 bases and V 1 base, and 21 bases lay outside the gene matches. The CDR3 DNA follows: TGTGCCAGCAGCTTAGTAATCGCACTCCCCAGCGGGGGTAGCGGAGGGGAGCTGTTTTTT. Translated, it gives CASSLVIALPSGGSGGELFF.

V is TRBV5-4 and J is TRBJ1-2; perhaps TRBD1 as D (6 bases). This CDR3 spans 16 amino acids. Germline V CDR1 and CDR2: SGHNT, YYREEE (reference sequence). V shed 0 bases and J shed 3 bases, with 15 bases lying between them. The CDR3 region has the DNA TGTGCCAGCAGCTTGGGGCCAGGGGTCTGGGACTATGGCTACACCTTC. Residues: CASSLGPGVWDYGYTF.

CDR3 residues: CAWIPTGNTIYF. In nucleotides, the CDR3 is TGTGCCTGGATCCCCACTGGAAACACCATATATTTT. V and J are TRBV30 and TRBJ1-3; the D is unclear. Trimming pared 4 bases from V and 2 bases from J, leaving 6 bases between. The CDR3 covers 12 residues. The V gene's germline CDR1 is GTSNPN and CDR2 SVGIG (reference sequence). The full variable domain, rest sourced from reference TRBV30 and TRBJ1-3, is SQTIHQWPATLVQPVGSPLSLECTVEGTSNPNLYWYRQAAGRGLQLLFYSVGIGQISSEVPQNLSASRPQDRQFILSSKKLLLSDSGFYLCAWIPTGNTIYFGEGSWLTVV.

The V gene is TRBV4-1, the J gene TRBJ2-3; D call uncertain. CDR1 is MGHRA and CDR2 is YSYEKL in the germline V gene. Trimming removed 1 base from V and 6 bases from J, with 5 bases in between. This CDR3 region has 12 residues. The CDR3 region has the DNA TGCGCCAGCAGCCAAGTCATGGATACGCAGTATTTT. Its translation is CASSQVMDTQYF.

The V gene is TRBV6-1, the J gene TRBJ2-7; D is perhaps TRBD2 (5 bases). Germline lookup yields CDR1 MNHNS and CDR2 SASEGT. The CDR3 consists of 15 residues. V lost 1 base, J lost 4 bases, and 14 bases lay in between. This chain's CDR3 is CASSEVRGSVYEQYF. CDR3 DNA: TGTGCCAGCAGTGAAGTACGTGGGAGCGTATACGAGCAGTACTTC.

The chain links TRBV5-4 to TRBJ2-7, with 9 positions matching TRBD1. CDR1 SGHNT and CDR2 YYREEE come from the germline V gene (reference sequence). J lost 6 bases, V lost 5 bases, and 24 bases had no gene match. CDR3 length: 19 residues. CDR3 bases: TGTGCCAGCAGTAAAACTCCACAGGGGGCATTAGCGGCAGGCTCCGAGCAGTACTTC. Translation: CASSKTPQGALAAGSEQYF.

This chain links TRBV7-2 with TRBJ2-3; 11 bases map to TRBD2. Germline CDR1 and CDR2: SGHTA and FQGNSA. The CDR3 covers 15 residues. V was clipped by 7 bases and J by 4 bases; unmatched bases: 7. CDR3 DNA: TGTGCCAGCACCCGGACTAGCGGGCGTGCAGATACGCAGTATTTT. Encoded protein: CASTRTSGRADTQYF.

CDR3 in amino acids: CASSLLTGGNIQYF. CDR3 nucleotide sequence: TGTGCCAGCAGTTTACTTACAGGGGGGAACATTCAGTACTTC. This chain links TRBV6-5 with TRBJ2-4; 8 bases are shared with TRBD1. The CDR3 contains 14 residues. Germline CDR1 and CDR2: MNHEY and SVGAGI. After removal of 4 bases from V and 7 bases from J, the junction contained 6 bases not matched to a gene.

The V call is TRBV19, the J call TRBJ2-5, with D possibly TRBD1 on 6 matching bases. The J call may be mistaken, given a closer DNA end match to TRBJ2-7. This CDR3 region has 16 residues. CDR1 and CDR2 (germline): LNHDA, SQIVND (reference sequence). CDR3 coding DNA: TGTGCCAGTAGTATAGCGACAGGTACAACGGCCTACGAGCAGTACTTC. Encoded protein: CASSIATGTTAYEQYF.

The chain is built from TRBV6-5 and TRBJ2-7; either TRBD1 or TRBD2 may supply D (5 bases each). Germline V CDR1 and CDR2: MNHEY, SVGAGI. With 5 bases removed from V and 0 bases from J, the gap between germline ends came to 11 bases. The CDR3 has 14 amino acids. For the CDR3, the DNA is TGTGCCAGCAGTCTCCAGGGAGTCTCCTACGAGCAGTACTTC. Protein product: CASSLQGVSYEQYF.

This clone was seen more than once but under ten times. The chain has TRBV4-1 and TRBJ1-2; unclear D gene. Germline-derived CDR1 and CDR2 are MGHRA and YSYEKL. The CDR3 runs to 14 residues. The ends were cut back, 3 bases at V and 4 bases at J, with 12 bases in the middle. CDR3 loop: CASSQNRKTYGYTF. The CDR3 region has the DNA TGCGCCAGCAGCCAGAACCGAAAGACCTATGGCTACACCTTC.

The V and J genes are TRBV4-2 and TRBJ1-2; TRBD1 aligns across 10 bases. With V trimmed by 4 bases and J by 3 bases, 5 bases remained unmatched. The V gene's germline CDR1 is LGHNA and CDR2 YNFKEQ. The CDR3 contains 15 residues. CDR3 sequence (DNA): TGTGCCAGCAGCCTGTGGACAGGGGGTGACTATGGCTACACCTTC. This translates into CASSLWTGGDYGYTF.